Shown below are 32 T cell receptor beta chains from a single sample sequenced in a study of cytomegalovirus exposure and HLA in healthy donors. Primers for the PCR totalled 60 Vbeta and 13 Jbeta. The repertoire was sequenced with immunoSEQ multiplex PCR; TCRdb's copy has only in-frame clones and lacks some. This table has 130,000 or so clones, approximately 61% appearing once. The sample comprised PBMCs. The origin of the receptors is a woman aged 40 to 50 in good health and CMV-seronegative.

CDR3 residues: CASSATGPSYEQYF. CDR3 DNA: TGCGCCAGCAGCGCGACAGGGCCATCCTACGAGCAGTACTTC. V and J are TRBV4-1 and TRBJ2-7; 7 bases are shared with TRBD1. Trimming took 5 bases from V and 1 from J; bases not matched to a gene: 5. The CDR3 is made up of 14 amino acids. The germline gives CDR1 MGHRA, CDR2 YSYEKL.

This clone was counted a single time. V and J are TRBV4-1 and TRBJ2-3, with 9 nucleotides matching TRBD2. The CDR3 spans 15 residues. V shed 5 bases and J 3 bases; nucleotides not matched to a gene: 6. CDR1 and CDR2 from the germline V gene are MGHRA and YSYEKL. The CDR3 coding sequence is TGCGCCAGCAGCGGGAGCGGGGGGTTTACAGATACGCAGTATTTT. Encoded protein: CASSGSGGFTDTQYF.

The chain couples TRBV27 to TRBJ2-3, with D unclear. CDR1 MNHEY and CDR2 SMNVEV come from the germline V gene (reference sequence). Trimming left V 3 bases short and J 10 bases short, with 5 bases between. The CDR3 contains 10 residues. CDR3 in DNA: TGTGCCAGCAGTTTCTTCCCGCAGTATTTT. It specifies CASSFFPQYF.

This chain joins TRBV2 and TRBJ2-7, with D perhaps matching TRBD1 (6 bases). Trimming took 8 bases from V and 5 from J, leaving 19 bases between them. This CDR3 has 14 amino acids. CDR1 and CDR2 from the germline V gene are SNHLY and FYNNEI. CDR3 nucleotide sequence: TGTGCCAGCCAGGGGAGCCCTATGGAAGACGAGCAGTACTTC. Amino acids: CASQGSPMEDEQYF.

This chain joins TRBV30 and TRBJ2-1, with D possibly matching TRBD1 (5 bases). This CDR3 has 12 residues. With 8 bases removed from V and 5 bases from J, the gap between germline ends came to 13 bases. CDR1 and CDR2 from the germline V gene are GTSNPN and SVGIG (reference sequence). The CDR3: CAGLGLNNEQFF. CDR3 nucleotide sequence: TGTGCCGGTCTGGGGCTGAACAATGAGCAGTTCTTC.

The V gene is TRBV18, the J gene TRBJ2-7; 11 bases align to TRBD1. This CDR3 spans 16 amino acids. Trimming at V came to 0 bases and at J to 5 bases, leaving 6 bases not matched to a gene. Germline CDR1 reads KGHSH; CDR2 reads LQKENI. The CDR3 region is CASSPPGQGAHNEQYF. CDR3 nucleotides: TGTGCCAGCTCACCACCCGGACAGGGGGCGCACAACGAGCAGTACTTC. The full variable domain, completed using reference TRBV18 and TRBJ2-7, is NAGVMQNPRHLVRRRGQEARLRCSPMKGHSHVYWYRQLPEEGLKFMVYLQKENIIDESGMPKERFSAEFPKEGPSILRIQQVVRGDSAAYFCASSPPGQGAHNEQYFGPGTRLTVT.

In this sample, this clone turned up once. In DNA form, the CDR3 reads TGCGCCAGCAGCGCCCAGGGTGGTCTTAGTGATACGCAGTATTTT. As protein: CASSAQGGLSDTQYF. This sequence joins TRBV5-1 and TRBJ2-3; a weak D match, TRBD1 (5 bases). The CDR3 totals 15 residues. V lost 4 bases to trimming and J lost 6 bases, with 18 bases between them. The V gene's germline CDR1 is SGHRS and CDR2 YFSETQ. The full variable domain, in which reference TRBV5-1 and TRBJ2-3 provide the parts outside the CDR3, is KAGVTQTPRYLIKTRGQQVTLSCSPISGHRSVSWYQQTPGQGLQFLFEYFSETQRNKGNFPGRFSGRQFSNSRSEMNVSTLELGDSALYLCASSAQGGLSDTQYFGPGTRLTVL.

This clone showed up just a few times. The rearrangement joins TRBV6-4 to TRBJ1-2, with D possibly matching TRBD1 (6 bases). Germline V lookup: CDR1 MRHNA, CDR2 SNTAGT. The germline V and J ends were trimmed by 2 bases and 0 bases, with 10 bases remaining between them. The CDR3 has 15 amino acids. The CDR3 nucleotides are TGTGCCAGCAGTGACAGGCAGGGGTCTAACTATGGCTACACCTTC. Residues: CASSDRQGSNYGYTF.

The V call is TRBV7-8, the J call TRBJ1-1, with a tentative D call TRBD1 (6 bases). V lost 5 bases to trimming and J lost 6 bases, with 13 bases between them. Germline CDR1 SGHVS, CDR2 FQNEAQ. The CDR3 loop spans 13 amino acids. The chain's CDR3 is CASSGGTGPEAFF. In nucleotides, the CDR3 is TGTGCCAGCAGCGGGGGTACAGGGCCTGAAGCTTTCTTT.

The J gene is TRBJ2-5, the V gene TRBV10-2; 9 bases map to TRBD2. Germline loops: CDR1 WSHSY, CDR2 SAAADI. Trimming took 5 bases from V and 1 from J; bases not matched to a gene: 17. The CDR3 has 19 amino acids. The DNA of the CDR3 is TGCGCCAGCAGTCTGAATTACCCCTCCCTAGCGGGGCCCCAAGAGACCCAGTACTTC. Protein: CASSLNYPSLAGPQETQYF.

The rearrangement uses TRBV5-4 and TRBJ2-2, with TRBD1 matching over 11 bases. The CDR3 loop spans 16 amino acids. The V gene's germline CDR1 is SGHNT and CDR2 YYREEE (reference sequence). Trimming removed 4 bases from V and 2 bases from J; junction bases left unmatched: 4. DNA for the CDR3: TGTGCCAGCAGCACCGGGACAGGGGGTAACACCGGGGAGCTGTTTTTT. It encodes CASSTGTGGNTGELFF.

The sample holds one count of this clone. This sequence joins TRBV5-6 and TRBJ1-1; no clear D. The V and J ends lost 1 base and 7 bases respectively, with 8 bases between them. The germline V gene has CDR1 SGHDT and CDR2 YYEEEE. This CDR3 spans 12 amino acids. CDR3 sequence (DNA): TGTGCCAGCAGCTTGTATTCGAGTGAAGCTTTCTTT. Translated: CASSLYSSEAFF.

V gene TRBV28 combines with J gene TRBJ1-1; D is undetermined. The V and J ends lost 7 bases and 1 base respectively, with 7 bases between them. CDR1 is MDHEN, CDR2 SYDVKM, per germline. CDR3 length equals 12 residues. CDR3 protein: CASTPGNTEAFF. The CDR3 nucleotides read TGTGCCAGCACCCCGGGGAACACTGAAGCTTTCTTT. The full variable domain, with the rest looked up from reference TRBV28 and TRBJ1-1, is DVKVTQSSRYLVKRTGEKVFLECVQDMDHENMFWYRQDPGLGLRLIYFSYDVKMKEKGDIPEGYSVSREKKERFSLILESASTNQTSMYLCASTPGNTEAFFGQGTRLTVV.

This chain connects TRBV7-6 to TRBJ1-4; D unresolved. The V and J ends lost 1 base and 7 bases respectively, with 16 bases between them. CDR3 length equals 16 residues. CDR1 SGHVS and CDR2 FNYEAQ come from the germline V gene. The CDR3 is CASSLGPTGEGEKLFF. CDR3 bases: TGTGCCAGCAGCTTAGGCCCTACCGGGGAGGGTGAAAAACTGTTTTTT.

CDR3 sequence (DNA): TGTGCCAGCAGTCGAACCAGGGACAGGAACTATGGCTACACCTTC. Translating it yields CASSRTRDRNYGYTF. J is TRBJ1-2 and V is TRBV27; 8 bases are a match to TRBD1. V shed 5 bases and J 2 bases; nucleotides not matched to a gene: 7. The CDR3 totals 15 residues. Germline lookup yields CDR1 MNHEY and CDR2 SMNVEV (reference sequence).

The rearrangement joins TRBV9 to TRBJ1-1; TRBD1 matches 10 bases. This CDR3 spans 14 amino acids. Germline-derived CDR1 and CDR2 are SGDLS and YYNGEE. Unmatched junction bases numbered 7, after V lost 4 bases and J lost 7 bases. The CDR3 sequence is CASSLAGTGVEAFF. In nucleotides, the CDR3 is TGTGCCAGCAGCTTGGCCGGGACAGGGGTTGAAGCTTTCTTT.

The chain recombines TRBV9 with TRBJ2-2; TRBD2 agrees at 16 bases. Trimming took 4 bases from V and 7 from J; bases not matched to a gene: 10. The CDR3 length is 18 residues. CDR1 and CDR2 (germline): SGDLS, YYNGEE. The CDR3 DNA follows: TGTGCCAGCAGCTACGGAGGGACTAGCGGGGGGGCCTTCGGGGAGCTGTTTTTT. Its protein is CASSYGGTSGGAFGELFF.

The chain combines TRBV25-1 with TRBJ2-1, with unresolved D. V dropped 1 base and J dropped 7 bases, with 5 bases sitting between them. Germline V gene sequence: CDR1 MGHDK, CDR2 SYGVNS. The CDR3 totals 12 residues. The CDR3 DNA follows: TGTGCCAGCAGTGAATCGGAGAATGAGCAGTTCTTC. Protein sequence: CASSESENEQFF.

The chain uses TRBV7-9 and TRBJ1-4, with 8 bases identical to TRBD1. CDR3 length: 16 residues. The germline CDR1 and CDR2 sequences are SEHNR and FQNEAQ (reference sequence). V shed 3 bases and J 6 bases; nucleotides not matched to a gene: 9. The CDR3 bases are TGTGCCAGCAGCTTTGGACAGGGTCCGAGGGATGAAAAACTGTTTTTT. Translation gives CASSFGQGPRDEKLFF. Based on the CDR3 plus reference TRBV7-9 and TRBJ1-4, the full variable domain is DTGVSQNPRHKITKRGQNVTFRCDPISEHNRLYWYRQTLGQGPEFLTYFQNEAQLEKSRLLSDRFSAERPKGSFSTLEIQRTEQGDSAMYLCASSFGQGPRDEKLFFGSGTQLSVL.

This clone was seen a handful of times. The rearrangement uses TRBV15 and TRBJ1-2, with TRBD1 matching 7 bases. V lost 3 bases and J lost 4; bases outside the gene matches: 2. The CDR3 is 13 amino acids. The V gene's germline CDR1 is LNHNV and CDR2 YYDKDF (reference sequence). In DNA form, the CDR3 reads TGTGCCACCAGCAGGCCAGGGGGCTATGGCTACACCTTC. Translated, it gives CATSRPGGYGYTF.

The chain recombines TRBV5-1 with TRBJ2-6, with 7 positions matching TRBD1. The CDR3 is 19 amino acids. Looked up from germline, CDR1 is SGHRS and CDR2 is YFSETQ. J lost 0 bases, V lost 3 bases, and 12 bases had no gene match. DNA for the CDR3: TGCGCCAGCAGCTCCGCGGCGAGGACAGGAAGCTCTGGGGCCAACGTCCTGACTTTC. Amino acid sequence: CASSSAARTGSSGANVLTF.

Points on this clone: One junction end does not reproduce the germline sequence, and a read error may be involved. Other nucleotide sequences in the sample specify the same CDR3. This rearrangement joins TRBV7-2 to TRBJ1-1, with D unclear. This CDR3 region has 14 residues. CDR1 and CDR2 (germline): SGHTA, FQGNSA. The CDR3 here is CASSLAGGNTEAFF. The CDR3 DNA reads TGTGCCAGCAGCTTAGCCGGAGGCAACACCGAAGCTTTCTTT.

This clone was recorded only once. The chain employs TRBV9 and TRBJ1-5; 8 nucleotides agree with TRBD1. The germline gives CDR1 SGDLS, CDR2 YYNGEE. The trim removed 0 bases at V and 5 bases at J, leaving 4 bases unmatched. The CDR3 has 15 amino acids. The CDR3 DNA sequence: TGTGCCAGCAGCGTAGGGACAGGGTACCATCAGCCCCAGCATTTT. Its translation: CASSVGTGYHQPQHF.

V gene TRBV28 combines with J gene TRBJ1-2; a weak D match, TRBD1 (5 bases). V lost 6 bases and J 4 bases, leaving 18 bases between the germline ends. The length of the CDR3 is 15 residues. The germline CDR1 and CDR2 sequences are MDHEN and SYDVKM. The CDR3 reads CASSRTGFLPYGYTF. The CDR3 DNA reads TGTGCCAGCAGCCGAACAGGTTTCCTACCCTATGGCTACACCTTC.

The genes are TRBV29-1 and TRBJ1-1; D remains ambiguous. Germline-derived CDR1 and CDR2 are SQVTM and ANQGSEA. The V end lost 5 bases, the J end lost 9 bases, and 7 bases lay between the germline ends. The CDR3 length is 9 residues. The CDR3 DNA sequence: TGCAGCGTTCGCGAAAAAGCTTTCTTT. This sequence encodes CSVREKAFF. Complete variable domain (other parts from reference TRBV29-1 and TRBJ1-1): SAVISQKPSRDICQRGTSLTIQCQVDSQVTMMFWYRQQPGQSLTLIATANQGSEATYESGFVIDKFPISRPNLTFSTLTVSNMSPEDSSIYLCSVREKAFFGQGTRLTVV.

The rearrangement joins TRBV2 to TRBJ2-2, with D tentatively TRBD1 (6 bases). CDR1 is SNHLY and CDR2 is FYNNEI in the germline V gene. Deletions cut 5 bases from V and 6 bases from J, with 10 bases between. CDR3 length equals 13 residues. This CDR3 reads CASSIQGAGELFF. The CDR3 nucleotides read TGTGCCAGCAGTATACAGGGTGCCGGGGAGCTGTTTTTT.

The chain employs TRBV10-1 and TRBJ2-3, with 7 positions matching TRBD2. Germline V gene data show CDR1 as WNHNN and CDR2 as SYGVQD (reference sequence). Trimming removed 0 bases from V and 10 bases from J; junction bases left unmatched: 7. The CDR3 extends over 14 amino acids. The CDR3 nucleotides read TGCGCCAGCAGTGAGTCTTTCGAGCGGGGAGCGCAGTATTTT. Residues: CASSESFERGAQYF.

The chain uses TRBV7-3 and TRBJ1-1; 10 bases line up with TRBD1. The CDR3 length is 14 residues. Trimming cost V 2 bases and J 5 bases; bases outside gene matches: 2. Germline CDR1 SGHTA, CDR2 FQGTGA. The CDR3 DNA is TGTGCCAGCAGCTTAGACAGGGGGCGGACTGAAGCTTTCTTT. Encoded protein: CASSLDRGRTEAFF.

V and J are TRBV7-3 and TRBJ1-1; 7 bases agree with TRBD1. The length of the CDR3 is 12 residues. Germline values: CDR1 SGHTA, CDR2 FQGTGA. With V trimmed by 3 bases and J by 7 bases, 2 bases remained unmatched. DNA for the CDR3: TGTGCCAGCAGCTTTCAGGGGGATGAAGCTTTCTTT. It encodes CASSFQGDEAFF.

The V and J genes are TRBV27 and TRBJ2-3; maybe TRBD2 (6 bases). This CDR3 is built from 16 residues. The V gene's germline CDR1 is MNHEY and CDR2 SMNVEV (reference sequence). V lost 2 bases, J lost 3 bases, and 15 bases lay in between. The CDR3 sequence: CASSLRGHAGTDTQYF. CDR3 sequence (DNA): TGTGCCAGCAGTTTAAGAGGGCATGCGGGGACAGATACGCAGTATTTT.

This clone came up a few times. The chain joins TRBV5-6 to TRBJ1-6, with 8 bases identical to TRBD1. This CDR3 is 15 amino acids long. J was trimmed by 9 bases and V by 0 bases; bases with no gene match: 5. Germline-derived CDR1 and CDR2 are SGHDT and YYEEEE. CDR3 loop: CASSLGQGIGSPLHF. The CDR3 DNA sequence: TGTGCCAGCAGCTTGGGACAGGGGATAGGTTCACCCCTCCACTTT.

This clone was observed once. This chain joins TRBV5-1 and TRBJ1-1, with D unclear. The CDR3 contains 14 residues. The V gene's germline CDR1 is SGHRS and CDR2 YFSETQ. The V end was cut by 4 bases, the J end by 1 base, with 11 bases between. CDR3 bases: TGCGCCAGCAGCCCGAGGGTGGGGAACACTGAAGCTTTCTTT. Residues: CASSPRVGNTEAFF.